The 10 T cell receptor beta chains below were found in one sample sequenced in a study of T cell clones after liver transplantation. Measured with immunoSEQ multiplex PCR; TCRdb has only the in-frame clones, and not every one. The sample lists roughly 67,000 clones; about 91% were seen once. The sample was CD4+ T cells from blood, taken nearly 26 months after liver transplant. All receptors derive from a human patient who received a liver transplant. Some of the T cells may derive from the graft donor.

The genes are TRBV28 and TRBJ2-7; D is unresolved. This CDR3 is built from 15 residues. Trimming took 3 bases from V and 0 from J, leaving 12 bases between them. Germline CDR1 MDHEN, CDR2 SYDVKM. For the CDR3, the DNA is TGTGCCAGCAGTTTTATAGGGTGGGACTCCTACGAGCAGTACTTC. Protein sequence: CASSFIGWDSYEQYF.

The rearrangement joins TRBV6-1 to TRBJ1-6; unclear D gene. Germline V CDR1 and CDR2: MNHNS, SASEGT. CDR3 length: 14 residues. The V end was cut by 9 bases, the J end by 4 bases, with 13 bases between. The CDR3 loop reads CASSARSYNSPLHF. DNA of the CDR3: TGTGCCAGTTCAGCAAGGAGTTATAATTCACCCCTCCACTTT.

The CDR3 bases are TGCGCCAGCAGCTTGGACGGGGGTGGCGATGGCTACACCTTC. This codes for CASSLDGGGDGYTF. This rearrangement joins TRBV5-1 to TRBJ1-2, with D possibly TRBD1 on 5 matching bases. CDR1 and CDR2 from the germline V gene are SGHRS and YFSETQ. CDR3 length: 14 amino acids. V lost 0 bases, J lost 6 bases, and 12 bases lay in between.

In this sample, this clone turned up once. The rearrangement joins TRBV25-1 to TRBJ2-3; 8 bases map to TRBD2. This CDR3 contains 14 residues. J gave up 2 bases and V 3 bases, and 1 base lay outside the gene matches. The germline V gene has CDR1 MGHDK and CDR2 SYGVNS. The CDR3: CASSDSGVTDTQYF. The CDR3 region has the DNA TGTGCCAGCAGTGATAGCGGGGTCACAGATACGCAGTATTTT.

This chain connects TRBV5-6 to TRBJ1-1, with D possibly TRBD1 on 5 matching bases. The V gene lost 4 bases and the J gene lost 6 bases, with 10 bases spanning the gap. Germline CDR1 is SGHDT and CDR2 is YYEEEE. This CDR3 region has 12 residues. DNA for the CDR3: TGTGCCAGCAGCACTCTCAGGGCTGAAGCTTTCTTT. It codes for CASSTLRAEAFF.

The V and J genes are TRBV6-1 and TRBJ2-7; TRBD2 matches 12 bases. Germline V gene lookup returns CDR1 MNHNS and CDR2 SASEGT. V trimming: 3 bases; J trimming: 5 bases; junction bases outside the gene matches: 5. The CDR3 consists of 15 residues. The CDR3 spells CASSEASGRGHEQYF. CDR3 DNA sequence: TGTGCCAGCAGTGAGGCTAGCGGGAGGGGCCACGAGCAGTACTTC.

The chain couples TRBV4-2 to TRBJ2-1; 8 bases are shared with TRBD1. V lost 5 bases, J lost 5 bases, and 8 bases stayed unmatched. In germline, CDR1 is LGHNA, CDR2 YNFKEQ. CDR3 size: 15 residues. CDR3 in amino acids: CASSGRQGTNNEQFF. Here the CDR3 DNA reads TGTGCCAGCAGCGGGAGACAGGGGACCAACAATGAGCAGTTCTTC.

The chain combines TRBV2 with TRBJ2-3; D unclear. The germline CDR1 and CDR2 sequences are SNHLY and FYNNEI. This CDR3 contains 13 residues. Trimming took 5 bases from V and 1 from J, leaving 7 bases between them. In DNA, the CDR3 is TGTGCCAGCAGTCGAGCCCGCACAGATACGCAGTATTTT. It encodes CASSRARTDTQYF.

The chain has TRBV15 and TRBJ2-5; D remains ambiguous. Trimming took 1 base from V and 5 from J, leaving 5 bases between them. Germline V CDR1 and CDR2: LNHNV, YYDKDF (reference sequence). This CDR3 contains 12 residues. The CDR3 DNA follows: TGTGCCACCAGCAGAGGTCTGGAGACCCAGTACTTC. Translation gives CATSRGLETQYF.

This clone has a single count. The V gene is TRBV7-8, the J gene TRBJ1-2; D remains ambiguous. V was shortened by 0 bases and J by 5 bases, with 10 bases between the two germline ends. This CDR3 is built from 14 residues. CDR1 SGHVS and CDR2 FQNEAQ come from the germline V gene. The CDR3 here is CASSLAEGRYGYTF. The DNA for the CDR3 is TGTGCCAGCAGCTTAGCCGAGGGCAGATATGGCTACACCTTC.